One and the same sample provided the 18 T cell receptor beta chains below, sequenced in a study of tumor-infiltrating lymphocytes in primary liver carcinoma. Making TCR beta cDNA involved 400 to 600 ng total RNA and a constant-region primer. What produced the TCR beta libraries was three nested multiplex PCR rounds using slightly modified ARM-PCR. Primers for the first two PCR rounds were TRBV1-TRBV30 forward primers and a C-beta reverse primer (about 9 cycles per round). MiXCR, run by TCRdb on the multiplex PCR reads, gives a single entry per CDR3 protein. The table has around 60,000 distinct CDR3 sequences, roughly 70% seen once. Starting material for RNA and DNA co-extraction consisted of about 17-34 mg of unsorted bulk tissue. Specimen: liver tumor tissue from sampling region 4. Specified subset: tumor region T4, right-lateral pole. These receptors all stem from a man in his forties or fifties with primary liver carcinoma and hepatitis B virus infection.

The V gene is TRBV12-3 or TRBV12-4, the J gene TRBJ2-5, with TRBD1 matching 7 bases. V shed 4 bases and J 5 bases; nucleotides not matched to a gene: 4. The length of the CDR3 is 13 residues. The CDR3 is CASSSLQGETQYF. The DNA of the CDR3 is TGTGCCAGCAGTTCGCTACAGGGGGAGACCCAGTACTTC.

This clonotype was detected only once. V is TRBV6-1 and J is TRBJ1-1; D uncertain. V gave up 10 bases and J gave up 4 bases, with 16 bases separating them. The CDR3 has 13 amino acids. CDR1 MNHNS and CDR2 SASEGT come from the germline V gene. CDR3 amino acids: CAKSRERGTEAFF. As DNA, the CDR3 is TGTGCCAAGTCACGGGAGCGGGGCACTGAAGCTTTCTTT.

This clonotype was picked up many times. Written as DNA, the CDR3 is TGCGCCAGCAGGACCGGGACAGGGGAAGAGCAGTACTTC. Translated, it gives CASRTGTGEEQYF. J is TRBJ2-7 and V is TRBV10-2; 10 positions match TRBD1. The ends lost 6 bases at V and 7 bases at J; junction bases unmatched: 6. The CDR3 totals 13 residues. Per germline, CDR1 WSHSY and CDR2 SAAADI.

Concerning this clonotype itself: At one of its ends the junction is not consistent with the germline gene, which may arise from a read error. V usage is TRBV30 and J usage is TRBJ2-2; 10 bases map to TRBD2. Germline V gene lookup returns CDR1 GTSNPN and CDR2 SVGIG (reference sequence). This CDR3 spans 17 amino acids. CDR3 loop: CVWSVRTSGPNSGELFF. The CDR3 coding sequence is TGTGTCTGGAGTGTACGGACTAGCGGTCCGAACTCCGGGGAGCTGTTTTTT.

V usage is TRBV6-1 and J usage is TRBJ1-1; D is possibly TRBD1 (5 bases). Germline assignment: CDR1 MNHNS and CDR2 SASEGT. The CDR3 contains 13 residues. The V gene lost 9 bases and the J gene lost 13 bases, with 24 bases spanning the gap. The CDR3 coding sequence is TGTGCCAGTCGGGTTCCGGGACCTCGAATGGGTTTCTTT. Translated, it gives CASRVPGPRMGFF.

In regard to this clonotype: A much larger clone sits a single nucleotide away, making a read error possible. The V gene is TRBV4-2, the J gene TRBJ2-1; weak D call: TRBD2 (6 bases). The CDR3 has 13 residues. Germline V CDR1 and CDR2: LGHNA, YNFKEQ. The V and J ends lost 2 bases and 8 bases respectively, with 10 bases between them. The CDR3 nucleotides are TGTGCCAGCAGCCAATATTGGGGGGATGAGCAGTTCTTC. Protein product: CASSQYWGDEQFF.

This sequence joins TRBV20-1 and TRBJ2-1, with D maybe TRBD2 (6 bases). The CDR3 sequence is 14 residues long. Trimming removed 3 bases at V and 0 bases at J, with 9 bases between. Germline CDR1 DFQATT, CDR2 SNEGSKA (reference sequence). This chain's CDR3 is CSARATSSYNEQFF. The CDR3 DNA is TGCAGTGCTAGGGCGACTAGCTCCTACAATGAGCAGTTCTTC.

On this clonotype: The junction shows a germline mismatch at one end, possibly a read error. This chain joins TRBV6-1 and TRBJ1-5; D is possibly TRBD1 (6 bases). The CDR3 is 14 residues long. Germline lookup yields CDR1 MNHNS and CDR2 SASEGT. The CDR3 nucleotides read TGTGCCAACAGTGAAGGGGGAAATGATCAGCCCCAGCATTTT. This encodes CANSEGGNDQPQHF.

About this clonotype itself: An end of the junction does not agree with germline; a read error may underlie this. V is TRBV4-2 and J is TRBJ2-7; TRBD1 matches 7 bases. CDR1 and CDR2 (germline): LGHNA, YNFKEQ. The CDR3 covers 14 residues. CDR3 region: CASSQATGAYERYF. The DNA of the CDR3 is TGTGCCAGCAGCCAGGCAACAGGGGCCTATGAGCGGTACTTC.

Concerning this clonotype itself: The missing conserved phenylalanine or tryptophan at the end of this CDR3 makes a read error likely. The chain combines TRBV5-5 with TRBJ2-1; D is undetermined. Germline V gives CDR1 SGHKS, CDR2 YYEKEE (reference sequence). The CDR3 extends over 15 amino acids. The CDR3 sequence is CASSLVPGRYNEQFL. The CDR3 coding sequence is TGTGCTAGCAGCTTGGTTCCTGGACGGTACAATGAGCAGTTCCTC.

V and J are TRBV6-6 and TRBJ2-3; D possibly corresponds to TRBD2 (6 bases). Trimming took 8 bases from V and 0 from J, leaving 21 bases between them. The CDR3 extends over 17 amino acids. From germline, CDR1 is MNHNY and CDR2 SVGAGI (reference sequence). The chain's CDR3 is CASGIRLVGPSTDTQYF. CDR3 nucleotides: TGTGCCAGCGGCATTAGACTAGTGGGGCCTAGCACAGATACGCAGTATTTT.

The chain carries TRBV12-3 or TRBV12-4 and TRBJ2-7, with D tentatively TRBD1 or TRBD2 (5 bases each). This CDR3 spans 15 amino acids. The CDR3 nucleotides are TGTGTCAGCAGTTTAGGACTGGGGACGAACTACGAGCAGTACGTC. Residues: CVSSLGLGTNYEQYV.

The chain recombines TRBV4-2 with TRBJ2-1; D is unclear. CDR1 LGHNA and CDR2 YNFKEQ come from the germline V gene. Trimming removed 4 bases from V and 0 bases from J, with 10 bases in between. The CDR3 is made up of 15 amino acids. The CDR3 bases are TGTGCCAGCAGCCTAGGCAGCGTCTCCTACAATGAGCAGTTCTTC. Translating it yields CASSLGSVSYNEQFF.

On this clonotype: This could be a read error, since a much larger clone is one nucleotide away. DNA of the CDR3: TGTGCCAGCAGTGCTGGGGGTAATAAGCCCCAGCATTTT. This sequence encodes CASSAGGNKPQHF. The J gene is TRBJ1-5, the V gene TRBV6-1; tentative D call: TRBD1 (5 bases). Germline V lookup: CDR1 MNHNS, CDR2 SASEGT. CDR3 length: 13 amino acids. Trimming removed 4 bases from V and 8 bases from J, with 12 bases in between.

This clonotype was seen a single time. No conserved phenylalanine or tryptophan is present at the end of the CDR3, so a read error is the likely explanation. The chain links TRBV29-1 to TRBJ2-2; possibly TRBD1 or TRBD2 for D (5 bases each). The CDR3 is 14 residues long. The V gene's germline CDR1 is SQVTM and CDR2 ANQGSEA. In nucleotides, the CDR3 is TGCAGTGTCCTCGCTCCGGGACCCACCGGGGAGCTGTTTTAT. Protein product: CSVLAPGPTGELFY.

To note about this clonotype: Because it lacks the conserved phenylalanine or tryptophan at the end, this CDR3 is likely a read error. The limits of the CDR3 on the DNA are not certain, so only TCRdb's listed CDR3 is given. The chain employs TRBV5-4 and TRBJ2-7; the table's D call, TRBD1, has no DNA check behind it. From germline, CDR1 is SGHNT and CDR2 YYREEE (reference sequence). The CDR3 contains 15 residues when both ends are counted. This CDR3 reads CASSSGTGARGEHYL.

The rearrangement uses TRBV29-1 and TRBJ2-5; the D is unclear. This CDR3 is built from 13 residues. V gave up 3 bases and J gave up 2 bases, with 10 bases separating them. Germline V gene data show CDR1 as SQVTM and CDR2 as ANQGSEA. CDR3: CSVDVTVQETQYF. CDR3 coding DNA: TGCAGCGTTGATGTGACCGTTCAAGAGACCCAGTACTTC.

Of note for this clonotype: The junction differs from germline at one of its ends, possibly a read error. The CDR3 sequence: CSVEDPVGSSYEQYF. The CDR3 nucleotides are TGTAGCGTTGAAGATCCAGTAGGGAGTTCCTACGAGCAGTACTTC. The V call is TRBV29-1, the J call TRBJ2-7, with D possibly TRBD2 on 5 matching bases. Germline V gene sequence: CDR1 SQVTM, CDR2 ANQGSEA. This CDR3 contains 15 residues.